This TCR beta chain derives from a study of blood T cell repertoires in COVID-19. As for the study in general: There were acute and convalescent COVID-19 samples, and they came from the United States, Italy and Spain.

In the original analysis: Amplification from reference gene primers served as the basis for estimated nucleated cell counts. TCRdb's table, derived via immunoSEQ multiplex PCR, lists solely in-frame clones and lacks some. That table gives V, J and clone size, and the DNA gave D and trimming. The sample carries a few hundred thousand clones, 85% recorded once. CDR3 length: 15 amino acids. V lost 0 bases and J 1 base, leaving 9 bases between the germline ends. Per the germline V gene, CDR1 is SGDLS and CDR2 is YYNGEE. Which cohort a participant joined came from the clinical history participants gave. The TCR originated in a man aged 35 to 55 who had recovered from COVID-19. The V gene is TRBV9, the J gene TRBJ2-3, with D possibly being TRBD1 (6 bases). The sequencing input was PBMCs or T cells enriched from blood (not recorded which). Here the CDR3 reads CASSVAAGGTDTQYF. The CDR3 DNA sequence: TGTGCCAGCAGCGTAGCGGCAGGGGGCACAGATACGCAGTATTTT.